This TCR beta chain appears in the sequencing data of a study of shared clonotypes between healthy human individuals. With V trimmed by 5 bases and J by 4 bases, 3 bases remained unmatched. The CDR3 extends over 14 amino acids. The germline gives CDR1 SEHNR, CDR2 FQNEAQ (reference sequence). Concerning this clone itself: What it binds is not known.

This table comes from immunoSEQ multiplex PCR, and its TCRdb copy is limited to in-frame clones, with some not included. This table has about 590,000 clones, about 95% appearing once. Only CD45RO-negative cells positively selected for CCR7 counted as naive CD8 cells, so terminally differentiated effector memory CD45RA+ cells were excluded. General study points: The sampled material consisted only of blood, and tissue repertoires are likely to differ. The four-donor shared clonotypes exceeded non-shared clonotypes in generation probability, with non-shared ones scoring lower. Even with large depth, rarefaction showed that sorted-subset sequencing was incomplete.

The sequenced material came from naive CD8+ T cells sorted from blood. This receptor was taken from a woman in her twenties or thirties in good health. The rearrangement uses TRBV7-9 and TRBJ2-1; TRBD1 matches at 9 bases. CDR3 in DNA: TGTGCCAGCAGCATGGACAGGGGATACAATGAGCAGTTCTTC. This translates into CASSMDRGYNEQFF.